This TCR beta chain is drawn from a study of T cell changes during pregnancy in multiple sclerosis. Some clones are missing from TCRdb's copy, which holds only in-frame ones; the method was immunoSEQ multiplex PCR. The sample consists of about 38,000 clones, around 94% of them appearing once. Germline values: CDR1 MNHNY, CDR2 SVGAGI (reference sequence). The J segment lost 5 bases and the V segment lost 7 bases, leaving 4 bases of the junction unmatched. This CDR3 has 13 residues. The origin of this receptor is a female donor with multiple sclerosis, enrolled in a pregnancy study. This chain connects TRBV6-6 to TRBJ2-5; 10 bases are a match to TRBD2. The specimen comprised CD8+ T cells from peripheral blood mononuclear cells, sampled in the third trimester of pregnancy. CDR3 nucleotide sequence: TGTGCCAGCACCGGACTAGCGGACGAGACCCAGTACTTC. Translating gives CASTGLADETQYF.